This T cell receptor beta chain was sequenced during a study of CD8+ T cells in alopecia areata. Study summary: It was 6 to 18 months of tofacitinib, and then there were 6 months off drug. Whole-study findings and limits: Scalp lesions, especially in alopecia totalis/universalis, had higher clonality than normal scalp.

Sequencing templates came from extracted RNA that was reverse transcribed into cDNA. Profiling relied on immunoSEQ multiplex PCR, and the TCRdb table lists in-frame clones only, not all of them. The sample carries 120,000 or so clones, about two fifths recorded once. This CDR3 is built from 14 residues. Looked up from germline, CDR1 is GTSNPN and CDR2 is SVGIG (reference sequence). The V end was cut by 8 bases, the J end by 6 bases, with 22 bases between. About this clone itself: Its antigen is undetermined.

Sampling of alopecia areata patients yielded lesional scalp punch biopsies as well as peripheral blood. The rearrangement joins TRBV30 to TRBJ1-2; possibly TRBD1 for D (5 bases). This receptor was identified in a human donor with alopecia areata. Sequenced material: CD4+ T cells sorted from blood. CDR3 in DNA: TGTGCCCGGCGCAGGGAGGGGATTTTGGATGGCTACACCTTC. Translation gives CARRREGILDGYTF.